This T cell receptor beta chain is drawn from a study of blood T cells in healthy people across ages. For the second PCR, which ran for roughly 6 to 12 cycles, a sample-barcoded 5' primer and a J-beta primer mix were used. TCRdb reanalysed the 5' RACE reads using MiXCR and keeps one entry per CDR3 protein. The table has approximately 1,100,000 distinct CDR3 sequences, 40% to 55% seen once. The receptor was isolated from a woman in her fifties or sixties in good health. Input material: blood.

CDR3 nucleotides: TGTGCCAGCAGCTTTCTTCGGAGCGGGAGCTCCGATACGCAGTATTTT. Encoded protein: CASSFLRSGSSDTQYF. This chain links TRBV11-2 with TRBJ2-3; 8 bases agree with TRBD2. Germline CDR1 SGHAT, CDR2 FQNNGV. Trimming cost V 3 bases and J 6 bases; bases outside gene matches: 11. This CDR3 has 16 amino acids.